The 26 T cell receptor beta chains given below trace back to one sample, sequenced in a study of human T cells and chemical hapten exposure. Each CDR3 protein is one row after TCRdb ran MiXCR on the RACE reads. The repertoire holds some 81,000 distinct CDR3 sequences, with 7.5% to 9.5% as singletons. Time point: patch test 1, 2 weeks after DPC sensitization. Treatment reported: therapeutic diphenylcyclopropenone sensitization with weekly scalp DPC. This material consisted of whole blood, taken in connection with sensitization to the hapten diphenylcyclopropenone (DPC). The receptors originated from a woman aged 25 to 45 with alopecia areata. Some clones in this sample may be carry-over from other donors' samples.

The table lists this clonotype with a few counts. V usage is TRBV12-3 or TRBV12-4 and J usage is TRBJ1-1; TRBD1 matches at 11 bases. This CDR3 has 15 residues. With 5 bases clipped from V and 3 bases from J, the junction kept 5 bases outside the gene matches. CDR3 bases: TGTGCCAGCAGTCCGGGACAGGGGGGTGACACTGAAGCTTTCTTT. Encoded protein: CASSPGQGGDTEAFF.

This clonotype showed up many times. The chain employs TRBV20-1 and TRBJ1-5, with D uncertain. Germline values: CDR1 DFQATT, CDR2 SNEGSKA (reference sequence). V was pared by 2 bases and J by 5 bases, with 10 bases between. CDR3 length: 13 amino acids. Here the CDR3 DNA reads TGCAGTGCTAGAAAGCAGGAGGATCAGCCCCAGCATTTT. This encodes CSARKQEDQPQHF.

This clonotype was counted ten times or more. The J gene is TRBJ2-7, the V gene TRBV20-1; D unclear. V dropped 6 bases and J dropped 1 base, with 13 bases sitting between them. The V gene's germline CDR1 is DFQATT and CDR2 SNEGSKA (reference sequence). The CDR3 loop spans 13 amino acids. In DNA form, the CDR3 reads TGCAGTGCCGCCCCCGGAACATCCTACGAGCAGTACTTC. Its protein product is CSAAPGTSYEQYF.

The chain is built from TRBV7-2 and TRBJ1-3; D unresolved. The V and J ends lost 5 bases and 0 bases respectively, with 11 bases between them. The CDR3 has 15 residues. The V gene's germline CDR1 is SGHTA and CDR2 FQGNSA. The CDR3 loop reads CASSPTQVSGNTIYF. The CDR3 DNA follows: TGTGCCAGCAGCCCGACGCAGGTCTCTGGAAACACCATATATTTT.

This clonotype occurred many times. The V gene is TRBV20-1, the J gene TRBJ2-4; 7 bases align to TRBD2. This CDR3 has 13 residues. CDR1 and CDR2 (germline): DFQATT, SNEGSKA (reference sequence). V lost 7 bases, J lost 1 base, and 4 bases stayed unmatched. CDR3 nucleotide sequence: TGCAGTGGGATGGGGGGGGCCAAAAACATTCAGTACTTC. Its translation is CSGMGGAKNIQYF.

This clonotype was picked up many times. J is TRBJ1-6 and V is TRBV7-2; D unclear. Trimming stripped 1 base from V and 9 bases from J, with 7 bases between. Germline CDR1 and CDR2: SGHTA and FQGNSA. This CDR3 has 13 amino acids. The DNA of the CDR3 is TGTGCCAGCAGCTTAGGGCCTCCTTCACCCCTCCACTTT. It codes for CASSLGPPSPLHF. The full variable domain, its missing parts supplied by reference TRBV7-2 and TRBJ1-6, is GAGVSQSPSNKVTEKGKDVELRCDPISGHTALYWYRQSLGQGLEFLIYFQGNSAPDKSGLPSDRFSAERTGGSVSTLTIQRTQQEDSAVYLCASSLGPPSPLHFGNGTRLTVT.

V is TRBV5-5 and J is TRBJ2-5; tentative D call: TRBD2 (6 bases). Germline lookup yields CDR1 SGHKS and CDR2 YYEKEE (reference sequence). The V and J ends lost 1 base and 6 bases respectively, with 10 bases between them. This CDR3 is built from 13 residues. CDR3 sequence (DNA): TGTGCCAGCAGCTTGATTGGGGGGAAGACCCAGTACTTC. This translates into CASSLIGGKTQYF.

This clonotype was counted between two and nine times. The chain combines TRBV11-2 with TRBJ1-1; tentative D call: TRBD1 (5 bases). This CDR3 has 15 residues. Between the trimmed V and J ends, which lost 2 bases and 5 bases, there was a span of 15 bases. Germline V lookup: CDR1 SGHAT, CDR2 FQNNGV. The CDR3 DNA reads as TGTGCCAGCAGCTTATACACAGGCAGTGGGACTGAAGCTTTCTTT. As protein: CASSLYTGSGTEAFF.

At least ten counts were recorded for this clonotype. The chain carries TRBV5-5 and TRBJ2-4; D is ambiguous. The germline gives CDR1 SGHKS, CDR2 YYEKEE (reference sequence). V dropped 1 base and J dropped 8 bases, with 7 bases sitting between them. CDR3 length: 12 residues. CDR3 nucleotides: TGTGCCAGCAGCTTGTTCCAAGACATTCAGTACTTC. It specifies CASSLFQDIQYF.

This chain connects TRBV6-6 to TRBJ1-3; D is unclear. Germline V gene lookup returns CDR1 MNHNY and CDR2 SVGAGI (reference sequence). The CDR3 has 13 amino acids. Trimming stripped 7 bases from V and 11 bases from J, with 18 bases between. The CDR3 protein is CASISSASQAIYF. CDR3 DNA: TGTGCCAGCATCTCCTCGGCCTCCCAGGCCATATATTTT.

This clonotype has a count of ten or more. The V and J genes are TRBV30 and TRBJ2-5, with a weak D call TRBD2 (5 bases). The CDR3 covers 12 residues. Looked up from germline, CDR1 is GTSNPN and CDR2 is SVGIG (reference sequence). V lost 4 bases and J 2 bases, leaving 8 bases between the germline ends. The DNA of the CDR3 is TGTGCCTGGATCGGACTGCAAGAGACCCAGTACTTC. Translated: CAWIGLQETQYF.

This clonotype has only a few counts. This chain uses TRBV4-2 with TRBJ2-3; TRBD2 matches 12 bases. V shed 3 bases and J 0 bases; nucleotides not matched to a gene: 7. Germline CDR1 LGHNA, CDR2 YNFKEQ. The CDR3 covers 18 residues. The CDR3 is CASSHGSGTSGSTDTQYF. Written as DNA, the CDR3 is TGTGCCAGCAGCCATGGGTCCGGGACTAGCGGGAGCACAGATACGCAGTATTTT.

This clonotype turned up a few times. The chain joins TRBV2 to TRBJ2-5; D call uncertain. This CDR3 contains 14 residues. Germline V gene lookup returns CDR1 SNHLY and CDR2 FYNNEI. With 2 bases removed from V and 1 base from J, the gap between germline ends came to 8 bases. CDR3 sequence reads: CASSERRFQETQYF. The CDR3 DNA is TGTGCCAGCAGTGAAAGGCGGTTCCAAGAGACCCAGTACTTC.

Many counts were recorded for this clonotype. The CDR3 loop reads CASSLNRGARYNQPQHF. In nucleotides, the CDR3 is TGCGCCAGCAGCTTGAACAGGGGGGCTCGCTACAATCAGCCCCAGCATTTT. This chain links TRBV5-1 with TRBJ1-5; 8 nucleotides match TRBD1. V lost 1 base, J lost 3 bases, and 9 bases stayed unmatched. This CDR3 spans 17 amino acids. CDR1 is SGHRS, CDR2 YFSETQ, per germline.

This clonotype has a count of ten or more. The chain employs TRBV6-2 or TRBV6-3 and TRBJ2-7; a possible D gene is TRBD1 (5 bases). Germline values: CDR1 MNHEY, CDR2 SVGEGT. V shed 2 bases and J shed 4 bases, with 12 bases lying between them. The CDR3 is made up of 14 amino acids. In nucleotides, the CDR3 is TGTGCCAGCAGTTACGCCAGGGTTAGGTACGAGCAGTACTTC. It encodes CASSYARVRYEQYF.

This clonotype was observed at least ten times. V and J are TRBV12-3 or TRBV12-4 and TRBJ1-4; D is unresolved. Between the trimmed V and J ends, which lost 4 bases and 8 bases, there was a span of 14 bases. The CDR3 runs 14 residues. CDR3 nucleotides: TGTGCCAGCAGTTCCCCCAATGTAAGGGAAAAACTGTTTTTT. This codes for CASSSPNVREKLFF.

This clonotype was found a few times. The chain has TRBV10-2 and TRBJ2-3, with TRBD1 matching over 9 bases. V shed 1 base and J 6 bases; nucleotides not matched to a gene: 11. Germline lookup yields CDR1 WSHSY and CDR2 SAAADI. The CDR3 spans 17 residues. In DNA form, the CDR3 reads TGCGCCAGCAGTGAGTGGCCGCCGGGACAGGGTTTGGATACGCAGTATTTT. As protein: CASSEWPPGQGLDTQYF.

Comment on this clonotype: A much larger clone differs by one base, so this may be a read error. The chain links TRBV6-6 to TRBJ1-5, with 9 bases aligning to TRBD1. Germline V lookup: CDR1 MNHNY, CDR2 SVGAGI (reference sequence). The CDR3 is made up of 15 amino acids. The trim removed 6 bases at V and 7 bases at J, leaving 10 bases unmatched. In DNA, the CDR3 is TGTGCCAGCAGCACCGGACAGGGGACACAACAGCCCCAGCATTTT. Translating gives CASSTGQGTQQPQHF.

This clonotype was recorded at least ten times. V is TRBV9 and J is TRBJ2-5; possibly TRBD1 for D (5 bases). The CDR3 spans 13 residues. CDR1 SGDLS and CDR2 YYNGEE come from the germline V gene. V shed 0 bases and J shed 2 bases, with 5 bases lying between them. CDR3 DNA sequence: TGTGCCAGCAGCGTAGGACAGCAAGAGACCCAGTACTTC. Translating gives CASSVGQQETQYF.

The chain employs TRBV12-3 or TRBV12-4 and TRBJ2-7; no reliable D call. CDR3 length equals 10 residues. Trimming took 5 bases from V and 5 from J, leaving 4 bases between them. The CDR3: CASSDNEQYF. CDR3 sequence (DNA): TGTGCCAGCAGTGACAACGAGCAGTACTTC.

This clonotype was seen repeatedly, ten times or more. The V call is TRBV20-1, the J call TRBJ2-5, with 8 bases identical to TRBD2. The CDR3 has 15 amino acids. CDR1 is DFQATT and CDR2 is SNEGSKA in the germline V gene (reference sequence). Trimming removed 3 bases from V and 6 bases from J; junction bases left unmatched: 12. CDR3 in DNA: TGCAGTGCTAGTGCCCCGGGGGGGGGATGGAAGACCCAGTACTTC. Translating it yields CSASAPGGGWKTQYF.

The CDR3 region is CASGRTTNYGYTF. DNA of the CDR3: TGTGCCAGCGGGAGGACAACTAACTATGGCTACACCTTC. The V and J genes are TRBV6-2 or TRBV6-3 and TRBJ1-2, with D maybe TRBD1 (5 bases). The germline V gene has CDR1 MNHEY and CDR2 SVGEGT. The CDR3 loop spans 13 amino acids. V was clipped by 8 bases and J by 0 bases, with 10 bases between them.

At least ten counts were recorded for this clonotype. The V and J genes are TRBV6-5 and TRBJ2-7; 8 bases are shared with TRBD2. The CDR3 loop spans 15 amino acids. J was trimmed by 5 bases and V by 2 bases; bases with no gene match: 8. Germline V gene sequence: CDR1 MNHEY, CDR2 SVGAGI. CDR3: CASSYLGGARDEQYF. In DNA, the CDR3 is TGTGCCAGCAGTTACCTCGGGGGGGCTCGGGACGAGCAGTACTTC.

This clonotype was seen many times. This chain joins TRBV4-2 and TRBJ2-2; TRBD1 matches at 9 bases. The CDR3 sequence is 17 residues long. Per the germline V gene, CDR1 is LGHNA and CDR2 is YNFKEQ. With 4 bases clipped from V and 4 bases from J, the junction kept 10 bases outside the gene matches. The CDR3 coding sequence is TGTGCCAGCAGCCGAGGACAGGGGTCCCCGGGCACCGGGGAGCTGTTTTTT. Amino acid sequence: CASSRGQGSPGTGELFF.

In this sample, this clonotype turned up many times. The chain links TRBV30 to TRBJ1-1; D is uncertain. In germline, CDR1 is GTSNPN, CDR2 SVGIG (reference sequence). The CDR3 is 12 residues long. The V end was cut by 3 bases, the J end by 5 bases, with 10 bases between. CDR3 nucleotide sequence: TGTGCCTGGAGAGATTCCCAGACTGAAGCTTTCTTT. This gives the protein CAWRDSQTEAFF.

Details on this clonotype: Given a much more abundant clone one base away, this may be a read error. Here the CDR3 DNA reads TGTGCCAGCAGTGAAGGGCAGGGGGCCAGGAAGCAGTACTTC. As protein: CASSEGQGARKQYF. The V and J genes are TRBV2 and TRBJ2-7, with 8 nucleotides matching TRBD1. The CDR3 sequence is 14 residues long. Germline loops: CDR1 SNHLY, CDR2 FYNNEI. Losses at the gene ends were 1 base for V and 8 bases for J; bases not matched to a gene: 7. Full variable domain (rest looked up from reference TRBV2 and TRBJ2-7): EPEVTQTPSHQVTQMGQEVILRCVPISNHLYFYWYRQILGQKVEFLVSFYNNEISEKSEIFDDQFSVERPDGSNFTLKIRSTKLEDSAMYFCASSEGQGARKQYFGPGTRLTVT.